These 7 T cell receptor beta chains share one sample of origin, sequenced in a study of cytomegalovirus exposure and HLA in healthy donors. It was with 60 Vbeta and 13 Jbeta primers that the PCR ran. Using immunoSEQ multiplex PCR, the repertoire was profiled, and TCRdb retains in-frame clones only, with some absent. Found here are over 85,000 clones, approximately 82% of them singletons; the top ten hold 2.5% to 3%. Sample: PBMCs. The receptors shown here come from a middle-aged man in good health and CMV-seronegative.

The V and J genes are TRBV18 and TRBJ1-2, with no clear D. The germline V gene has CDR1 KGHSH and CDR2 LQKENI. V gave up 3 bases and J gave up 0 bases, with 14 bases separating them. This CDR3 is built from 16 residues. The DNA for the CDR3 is TGTGCCAGCTCACCCTCGCGCGAATGGTCTAACTATGGCTACACCTTC. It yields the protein CASSPSREWSNYGYTF.

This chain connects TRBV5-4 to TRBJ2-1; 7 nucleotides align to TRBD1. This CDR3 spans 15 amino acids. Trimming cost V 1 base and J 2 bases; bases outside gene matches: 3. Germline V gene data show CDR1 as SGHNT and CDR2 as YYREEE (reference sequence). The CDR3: CASSLQDRAYNEQFF. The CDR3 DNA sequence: TGTGCCAGCAGCTTGCAAGACAGGGCCTACAATGAGCAGTTCTTC.

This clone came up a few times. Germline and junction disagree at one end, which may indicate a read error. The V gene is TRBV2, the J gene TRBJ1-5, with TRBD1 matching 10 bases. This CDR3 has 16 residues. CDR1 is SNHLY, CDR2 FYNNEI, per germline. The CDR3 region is CASSEGTGAGDQPQHF. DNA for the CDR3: TGTGCCAGCAGCGAAGGGACAGGGGCGGGAGATCAGCCCCAGCATTTT.

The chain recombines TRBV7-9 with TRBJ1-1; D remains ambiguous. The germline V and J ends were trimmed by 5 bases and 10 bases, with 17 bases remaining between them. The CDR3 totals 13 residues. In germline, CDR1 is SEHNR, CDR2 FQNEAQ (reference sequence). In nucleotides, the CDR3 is TGTGCCAGCAGCCTAAACGACGGGGTGAGAGCTTTCTTT. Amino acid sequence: CASSLNDGVRAFF.

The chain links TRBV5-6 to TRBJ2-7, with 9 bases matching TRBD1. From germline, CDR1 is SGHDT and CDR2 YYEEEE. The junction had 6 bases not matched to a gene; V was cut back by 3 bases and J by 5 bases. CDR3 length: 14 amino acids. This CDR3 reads CASSYRDRVDEQYF. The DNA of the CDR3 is TGTGCCAGCAGCTACCGGGACAGGGTCGACGAGCAGTACTTC.

The chain's CDR3 is CASGFQPKDRGSLSYTF. CDR3 nucleotides: TGTGCTAGTGGTTTCCAACCTAAAGACAGGGGTAGTTTGAGCTACACCTTC. V usage is TRBV12-5 and J usage is TRBJ1-2; TRBD1 matches 8 bases. With 3 bases clipped from V and 9 bases from J, the junction kept 18 bases outside the gene matches. Germline CDR1 and CDR2: LGHNT and FRNRAP. This CDR3 comprises 17 residues. Full variable domain (rest looked up from reference TRBV12-5 and TRBJ1-2): DARVTQTPRHKVTEMGQEVTMRCQPILGHNTVFWYRQTMMQGLELLAYFRNRAPLDDSGMPKDRFSAEMPDATLATLKIQPSEPRDSAVYFCASGFQPKDRGSLSYTFGSGTRLTVV.

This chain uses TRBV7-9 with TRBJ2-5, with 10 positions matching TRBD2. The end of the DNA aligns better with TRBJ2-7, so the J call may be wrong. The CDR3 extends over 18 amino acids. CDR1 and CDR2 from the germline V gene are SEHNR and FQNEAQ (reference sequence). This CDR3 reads CASSSFGLAGANSYEQYF. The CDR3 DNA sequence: TGTGCCAGCTCGTCATTTGGGCTAGCGGGGGCCAACTCCTACGAGCAGTACTTC.